Listed below are T cell receptor beta chains from one sample, sequenced in a study of PD-L1 blockade in urothelial cancer. This table comes from immunoSEQ multiplex PCR, and its TCRdb copy is limited to in-frame clones, with some not included. The sample consists of some 29,000 clones, 87% of them appearing once. The source was PBMCs, collected around atezolizumab (anti-PD-L1) treatment. These TCRs come from a man aged 50 to 59 with urothelial cancer. Each CDR3 is given with its conserved first and last residue. Each record gives: CDR3 length, J gene, D gene, clone size, V gene, CDR3 DNA, CDR3 protein. D genes are given only for firm matches. Clone size is not always given. Where it is, it says once, few, many or a class for expanded clones.

22,TRBJ2-3,TRBD2,NA,TRBV30,TGTGCCTGGAGTGTACTTATAGGCACTAGTAGGGCTAGCGGAACTAGCACAGATACGCAGTATTTT,CAWSVLIGTSRASGTSTDTQYF
15,TRBJ2-1,NA,NA,TRBV5-1,TGCGCCAGCAGCTTGGCTAGCTTGTCCTACAATGAGCAGTTCTTC,CASSLASLSYNEQFF
12,TRBJ2-3,NA,NA,TRBV6-5,TGTGCCAGCAGTTACCCATCCAATACGCAGTATTTT,CASSYPSNTQYF
13,TRBJ2-2,NA,NA,TRBV5-1,TGCGCCAGCAGCTCACAAGTCACCGGGGAGCTGTTTTTT,CASSSQVTGELFF
11,TRBJ1-4,NA,NA,TRBV6-5,TGTGCCAGCAGTGACCGGGACAAAAAGTCTTTT,CASSDRDKKSF
16,TRBJ1-4,NA,NA,TRBV18,TGTGCCAGCTCACGCGGATCAGCCGCAACTAATGAAAAACTGTTTTTT,CASSRGSAATNEKLFF
13,TRBJ1-2,NA,NA,TRBV7-9,TGTGCCAGCACCCTGAGCGGTGACTATGGCTACACCTTC,CASTLSGDYGYTF
11,TRBJ2-5,NA,NA,TRBV29-1,TGCAGCGTTGGGAGCCGGCTGACCCAGTACTTC,CSVGSRLTQYF
12,TRBJ2-7,NA,NA,TRBV29-1,TGCAGCGTTGGGGCAGGGATTCGCGAGCAGTACTTC,CSVGAGIREQYF
14,TRBJ2-1,TRBD1,few,TRBV25-1,TGTGCCAGCGCCGGGACAGGGGGTCACGATGAGCAGTTCTTC,CASAGTGGHDEQFF
18,TRBJ2-3,NA,NA,TRBV11-3,TGTGCCAGCAGCTTAACTAGAATGATTGGGGGCAGCACAGATACGCAGTATTTT,CASSLTRMIGGSTDTQYF
16,TRBJ2-5,NA,NA,TRBV19,TGTGCCAGTAGTATAGTGGCAGGGGGGTACCAAGAGACCCAGTACTTC,CASSIVAGGYQETQYF
16,TRBJ2-3,TRBD2,NA,TRBV6-4,TGTGCCAAACCCTTCTGGGGCGGGAGGCTTCGAGATACGCAGTATTTT,CAKPFWGGRLRDTQYF
15,TRBJ2-7,NA,NA,TRBV6-1,TGTGCCAGCAGTGTGCGCGGGGCGCGGGCCTACGAGCAGTACTTC,CASSVRGARAYEQYF
15,TRBJ2-1,NA,NA,TRBV28,TGTGCCAGCACCATGCCGCGACAGAGGGGGTATGAGCAGTTCTTC,CASTMPRQRGYEQFF
17,TRBJ2-7,TRBD2,NA,TRBV2,TGTGCCAGCAGCCGGACTAGCGGGGGCCCCGTCTCCTACGAGCAGTACTTC,CASSRTSGGPVSYEQYF
16,TRBJ2-3,NA,NA,TRBV7-3,TGTGCCAGCAGCCTGAGTTGGGGGGGCCCGACAGATACGCAGTATTTT,CASSLSWGGPTDTQYF
13,TRBJ2-7,NA,NA,TRBV6-5,TGTGCCAGCAGGACAGGCGCATCCTACGAGCAGTACTTC,CASRTGASYEQYF
14,TRBJ2-7,TRBD2,NA,TRBV6-1,TGTGCCAGCAGTGAACTAGCGGGACTTTACGAGCAGTACTTC,CASSELAGLYEQYF
15,TRBJ2-7,TRBD1,NA,TRBV5-6,TGTGCCAGCAGGTTCGCCGGGACAGGGGGCGGCGAGCAGTACTTC,CASRFAGTGGGEQYF
16,TRBJ1-5,NA,NA,TRBV5-6,TGTGCCAGCAGCTTGGCCGGGACATCATATAGTTGGCCCCAGCATTTT,CASSLAGTSYSWPQHF
15,TRBJ2-1,TRBD2,NA,TRBV27,TGTGCCAGCAGTCCCGTAGCGGGGGAGAACAATGAGCAGTTCTTC,CASSPVAGENNEQFF
15,TRBJ2-7,NA,NA,TRBV27,TGTGCCAGCAGTTTAAGTTGGACTATCTCCTACGAGCAGTACTTC,CASSLSWTISYEQYF
16,TRBJ2-3,TRBD2,NA,TRBV30,TGTGCCTGGACCTTGGGGACTAGCGGTAACACAGATACGCAGTATTTT,CAWTLGTSGNTDTQYF
15,TRBJ2-5,TRBD2,NA,TRBV7-2,TGTGCCAGCAGCTTAGGAGGCGGGGGGGGAGAGACCCAGTACTTC,CASSLGGGGGETQYF
13,TRBJ1-2,TRBD1,once,TRBV5-4,TGTGCCAGCAGCCCGGACAGGGAGTACGGCTACACCTTC,CASSPDREYGYTF
12,TRBJ1-1,NA,NA,TRBV29-1,TGCAGCGTTCCCCCGGGGGGAACTGAAGCTTTCTTT,CSVPPGGTEAFF
16,TRBJ2-5,TRBD1,once,TRBV19,TGTGCCAGTAGCCCGGGGGGACAGGGGTACCAAGAGACCCAGTACTTC,CASSPGGQGYQETQYF
14,TRBJ2-7,NA,NA,TRBV29-1,TGCAGCGTTGCCCCCGGACTCTCCGGCTACGAGCAGTACTTC,CSVAPGLSGYEQYF
18,TRBJ2-1,TRBD1,NA,TRBV9,TGTGCCAGCAGCGTAGGAAGGGGGCGACAGGGAGACTACAATGAGCAGTTCTTC,CASSVGRGRQGDYNEQFF
15,TRBJ2-7,TRBD2,NA,TRBV5-4,TGTGCCAGCAGCTCCCGGGTAGCGGGGCCCTACGAGCAGTACTTC,CASSSRVAGPYEQYF
15,TRBJ2-2,NA,once,TRBV5-5,TGTGCCAGCAGCTTAGGCAGGGTGAACACCGGGGAGCTGTTTTTT,CASSLGRVNTGELFF
19,TRBJ2-1,TRBD2,NA,TRBV5-4,TGTGCCAGCAGCCATGGACTAGCGGGGGGGCCTAACCCATACAATGAGCAGTTCTTC,CASSHGLAGGPNPYNEQFF
13,TRBJ1-5,NA,NA,TRBV5-1,TGCGCCAGCAGCTTGGCAGCGGATCAGCCCCAGCATTTT,CASSLAADQPQHF
13,TRBJ1-2,NA,NA,TRBV9,TGTGCCAGCAGCGACAGAGTTAACTATGGCTACACCTTC,CASSDRVNYGYTF
16,TRBJ2-1,TRBD2,NA,TRBV10-3,TGTGCCATCAGTGCCCGGTATGGCGGGGGAAACAATGAGCAGTTCTTC,CAISARYGGGNNEQFF
14,TRBJ2-3,NA,NA,TRBV5-1,TGCGCCAGCAGTCCGGGGGACGCAGCAGATACGCAGTATTTT,CASSPGDAADTQYF
14,TRBJ2-7,TRBD2,once,TRBV2,TGTGCCAGCAGTGACGGAAGCGGGAGACACGAGCAGTACTTC,CASSDGSGRHEQYF
13,TRBJ2-1,TRBD2,NA,TRBV7-7,TGTGCCAGCAGCCGGGGGGGAGGGAATGAGCAGTTCTTC,CASSRGGGNEQFF
17,TRBJ1-5,TRBD1,NA,TRBV19,TGTGCCAGTAGTATAGACGGCAGGGGGTTTAGCAATCAGCCCCAGCATTTT,CASSIDGRGFSNQPQHF
15,TRBJ2-5,TRBD2,NA,TRBV6-6,TGTGCCAGCAGTTACGGGTTAGCGGGATTTACGGCCCAGTACTTC,CASSYGLAGFTAQYF
15,TRBJ2-3,NA,NA,TRBV19,TGTGCCAGTAGAGGCCGGGGGGCGCGGGTCGGTACGCAGTATTTT,CASRGRGARVGTQYF
15,TRBJ2-3,TRBD2,NA,TRBV29-1,TGCAGCGTTGAAGAACTAGCGGGAGCGGCGGATACGCAGTATTTT,CSVEELAGAADTQYF
15,TRBJ2-7,TRBD1,NA,TRBV9,TGTGCCAGCAGCGCGCCGGGGACAGGGAGATACGAGCAGTACTTC,CASSAPGTGRYEQYF
16,TRBJ2-1,NA,NA,TRBV25-1,TGTGCCAGCAGTGAATGGACTACAGCCCATAACAATGAGCAGTTCTTC,CASSEWTTAHNNEQFF
15,TRBJ2-7,TRBD1,NA,TRBV9,TGTGCCAGCAGCACACACACAGGGGTTGATTACGAGCAGTACTTC,CASSTHTGVDYEQYF
14,TRBJ2-1,TRBD2,once,TRBV6-5,TGTGCCACCCAGAGGGGACTAGCGTTACGAGAGCAGTTCTTC,CATQRGLALREQFF
15,TRBJ1-6,TRBD1,NA,TRBV6-1,TGTGCCAGCAGGGATTCCGGGACAGGGGTATCACCCCTCCACTTT,CASRDSGTGVSPLHF
13,TRBJ1-2,NA,NA,TRBV30,TGTGCCTGGAGTGATAGCCCACCCTATGGCTACACCTTC,CAWSDSPPYGYTF
16,TRBJ2-3,TRBD2,NA,TRBV9,TGTGCCAGCAGCAGCGGGACTAGCGGGGGCACAGATACGCAGTATTTT,CASSSGTSGGTDTQYF
13,TRBJ2-1,TRBD2,once,TRBV7-2,TGTGCCAGCAGCTTATCAAGCGGGAGTGGGCAGTTCTTC,CASSLSSGSGQFF
14,TRBJ2-1,TRBD2,NA,TRBV19,TGTGCCAGTATGAGGAGCGGGAGGAACAATGAGCAGTTCTTC,CASMRSGRNNEQFF
17,TRBJ1-5,TRBD1,once,TRBV10-2,TGCGCCAGCAGTGACAGGGGGCCAGCTACCAGCAATCAGCCCCAGCATTTT,CASSDRGPATSNQPQHF
14,TRBJ1-2,NA,NA,TRBV2,TGTGCCAGCAGTGAGGGGGCGCGGCTCTGGGGCTACACCTTC,CASSEGARLWGYTF
15,TRBJ2-5,NA,NA,TRBV2,TGTGCCAGCAGTGAAGGAGGGGGGGCCCTAGAGACCCAGTACTTC,CASSEGGGALETQYF
14,TRBJ2-5,NA,NA,TRBV7-7,TGTGCCAGCAGCTTGGACAGTATCGCAGAGACCCAGTACTTC,CASSLDSIAETQYF